These T cell receptor beta chains were read from a single sample in a study of identical twins' blood T cells. TCRdb analysed the 5' RACE reads with MiXCR anew, one entry per CDR3 protein. Among roughly 340,000 distinct CDR3 sequences listed, 25% to 35% were seen once. Sequenced sample: PBMCs. The receptor source for this set is a woman aged 18 to 55 in good health. Both conserved end residues are part of each CDR3. A D gene is named only where the DNA matches it firmly. Clone size is shown for a subset of rows, as once, few, many or a class of expanded clone.

few,TRBV6-5,.,TRBJ1-3,CASSRRLGNTIYF,TGTGCCAGCAGCAGAAGGTTAGGAAACACCATATATTTT
many,TRBV9,.,TRBJ1-3,CASSSGRTVGNTIYF,TGTGCCAGCAGCTCCGGCCGGACTGTTGGAAACACCATATATTTT
.,TRBV18,.,TRBJ2-1,CASSPRGPLSSYNEQFF,TGTGCCAGCTCACCCCGGGGGCCACTGAGCTCCTACAATGAGCAGTTCTTC
.,TRBV6-5,TRBD1,TRBJ1-1,CASSSPGQGKAFF,TGTGCCAGCAGTTCTCCGGGACAGGGGAAAGCTTTCTTT
.,TRBV12-5,.,TRBJ1-2,CASGLVLGRGNYGYTF,TGTGCTAGTGGTTTGGTACTGGGCAGGGGAAACTATGGCTACACCTTC
.,TRBV27,.,TRBJ1-4,CASRERLHEKLFF,TGTGCCAGCAGGGAAAGACTGCATGAAAAACTGTTTTTT
.,TRBV4-3,TRBD2,TRBJ2-2,CASRGGPNTGELFF,TGCGCCAGCAGGGGAGGGCCAAACACCGGGGAGCTGTTTTTT
many,TRBV15,.,TRBJ2-1,CATSRDPGTDEQFF,TGTGCCACCAGCAGAGATCCTGGCACGGATGAGCAGTTCTTC
.,TRBV5-1,.,TRBJ1-1,CASSPDSTFEAFF,TGCGCCAGCAGCCCGGACAGCACCTTTGAAGCTTTCTTT
few,TRBV10-3,.,TRBJ1-1,CAISDGTEAFF,TGTGCCATCAGCGATGGTACCGAAGCTTTCTTT
.,TRBV29-1,.,TRBJ1-1,CSVVEGLEAFF,TGCAGCGTTGTGGAAGGCCTTGAAGCTTTCTTT
.,TRBV2,TRBD2,TRBJ2-7,CASRRTSLGLYEQYF,TGTGCCAGCAGGCGGACTAGTTTGGGACTATACGAGCAGTACTTC
.,TRBV6-5,TRBD1,TRBJ1-6,CASSLQGIGSYNSPLHF,TGTGCCAGCAGCCTACAGGGGATCGGGTCCTATAATTCACCCCTCCACTTT
once,TRBV13,.,TRBJ1-1,CASSLEDMGGCSEAFF,TGTGCCAGCAGCTTAGAGGACATGGGGGGGTGCTCTGAAGCTTTCTTT
.,TRBV20-1,TRBD1,TRBJ1-5,CSASAGGQPQHF,TGCAGTGCTAGTGCAGGGGGTCAGCCCCAGCATTTT
few,TRBV9,.,TRBJ2-7,CASSVMQGTGEQYF,TGTGCCAGCAGCGTAATGCAGGGAACTGGAGAGCAGTACTTC
.,TRBV7-8,.,TRBJ2-2,CASRFGRALNTGELFF,TGTGCCAGCCGTTTTGGTCGAGCTCTCAACACCGGGGAGCTGTTTTTT
many,TRBV20-1,.,TRBJ1-2,CSARMHYGYTF,TGCAGTGCTAGGATGCACTATGGCTACACCTTC
.,TRBV7-9,.,TRBJ2-7,CASSLVSGSYEQYF,TGTGCCAGCAGCTTAGTTTCCGGGAGCTACGAGCAGTACTTC
few,TRBV5-1,.,TRBJ1-2,CASRKDRDFGYTF,TGCGCCAGCAGGAAAGACAGAGATTTTGGCTACACCTTC
.,TRBV5-1,.,TRBJ1-1,CASSLPTVNTEAFF,TGCGCCAGCAGCTTACCGACAGTTAACACTGAAGCTTTCTTT
.,TRBV5-1,TRBD1,TRBJ1-1,CASSFTGAGNTEAFF,TGCGCCAGCAGCTTTACAGGGGCGGGTAACACTGAAGCTTTCTTT